The 29 T cell receptor beta chains listed next were all sequenced from one sample in a study of graft-versus-host responses after intestinal transplantation. For these TCRs, the target antigens are not known. The method was immunoSEQ multiplex PCR; TCRdb's version includes in-frame clones alone and lacks a portion of them. The data hold roughly 77,000 clones, with 89% observed a single time. This specimen was unstimulated CD8+ T cells sorted from spleen or lymph node cells, taken before intestinal transplant. These receptor sequences come from a human donor who received an intestinal transplant.

The J gene is TRBJ1-1, the V gene TRBV13, with TRBD1 matching 9 bases. Trimming took 3 bases from V and 4 from J; bases not matched to a gene: 18. CDR1 PRHDT and CDR2 FYEKMQ come from the germline V gene (reference sequence). The CDR3 extends over 19 amino acids. The DNA for the CDR3 is TGTGCCAGCAGCTTCCTTCATACCGGGACAGGGATTTTAATCACTGAAGCTTTCTTT. As protein: CASSFLHTGTGILITEAFF.

V and J are TRBV11-3 and TRBJ2-1; D is perhaps TRBD2 (5 bases). Trimming took 3 bases from V and 0 from J, leaving 15 bases between them. The CDR3 totals 17 residues. Germline CDR1 SGHNT, CDR2 YENEEA. The DNA of the CDR3 is TGTGCCAGCAGCTTTGGGCAGGAGGTCATCTCCTACAATGAGCAGTTCTTC. The encoded protein is CASSFGQEVISYNEQFF.

V and J are TRBV29-1 and TRBJ1-1; D remains unclear. The CDR3 contains 12 residues. Germline V lookup: CDR1 SQVTM, CDR2 ANQGSEA. Trimming took 6 bases from V and 7 from J, leaving 15 bases between them. CDR3 DNA sequence: TGCAGCGTCGCCCGGACTCAAGGTGAAGCTTTCTTT. It is translated as CSVARTQGEAFF. The entire variable domain, with the rest obtained from reference TRBV29-1 and TRBJ1-1, is as follows: SAVISQKPSRDICQRGTSLTIQCQVDSQVTMMFWYRQQPGQSLTLIATANQGSEATYESGFVIDKFPISRPNLTFSTLTVSNMSPEDSSIYLCSVARTQGEAFFGQGTRLTVV.

The chain employs TRBV2 and TRBJ2-3; 8 nucleotides line up with TRBD2. V was clipped by 3 bases and J by 5 bases; unmatched bases: 13. The CDR3 consists of 17 residues. Per the germline V gene, CDR1 is SNHLY and CDR2 is FYNNEI. CDR3 nucleotide sequence: TGTGCCAGCAGTGAGTGGATCCAGCGGGAGCCGGAAGATACGCAGTATTTT. This gives the protein CASSEWIQREPEDTQYF.

Points on this clone: Its ends do not fully match the called genes, so a read error is possible. The chain joins TRBV6-5 to TRBJ2-1; 9 positions agree with TRBD1. Germline values: CDR1 MNHEY, CDR2 SVGAGI. The CDR3 is 13 residues long. The CDR3 region is CACSSTGGNEQFF. CDR3 nucleotide sequence: TGTGCCTGCAGTTCGACAGGGGGCAATGAGCAGTTCTTC.

This clone was observed a single time. This chain uses TRBV28 with TRBJ1-5, with TRBD1 matching over 7 bases. CDR3 length equals 17 residues. V gave up 5 bases and J gave up 7 bases; unmatched junction bases: 17. CDR1 MDHEN and CDR2 SYDVKM come from the germline V gene. The CDR3 DNA is TGTGCCAGCAGTCGCGCCCAAGTGGACAGGCGAGTGCAGCCCCAGCATTTT. It encodes CASSRAQVDRRVQPQHF.

The chain recombines TRBV15 with TRBJ2-1; TRBD2 might be the D (6 bases). V lost 0 bases to trimming and J lost 2 bases, with 8 bases between them. CDR3 size: 15 residues. CDR1 and CDR2 from the germline V gene are LNHNV and YYDKDF (reference sequence). CDR3 loop: CATSREGGTYNEQFF. For the CDR3, the DNA is TGTGCCACCAGCAGAGAGGGCGGGACCTACAATGAGCAGTTCTTC.

The DNA of the CDR3 is TGTGCCAGCAGCTTGCTTTTGGACAGGGAGTACAATGAGCAGTTCTTC. This gives the protein CASSLLLDREYNEQFF. This chain uses TRBV5-5 with TRBJ2-1; 8 bases line up with TRBD1. The CDR3 is 16 amino acids. The ends lost 1 base at V and 4 bases at J; junction bases unmatched: 7. Looked up from germline, CDR1 is SGHKS and CDR2 is YYEKEE (reference sequence).

J is TRBJ2-7 and V is TRBV5-1; 10 bases are a match to TRBD1. This CDR3 has 14 amino acids. V was clipped by 4 bases and J by 6 bases; unmatched bases: 7. CDR1 is SGHRS and CDR2 is YFSETQ in the germline V gene. The CDR3 region has the DNA TGCGCCAGCAGCGCCGGGACAGGGGATGGCGAGCAGTACTTC. Encoded protein: CASSAGTGDGEQYF.

This rearrangement joins TRBV6-6 to TRBJ1-4; D is ambiguous. The CDR3 totals 13 residues. The germline V gene has CDR1 MNHNY and CDR2 SVGAGI (reference sequence). V lost 7 bases to trimming and J lost 4 bases, with 10 bases between them. The CDR3 loop reads CASMARSNEKLFF. The CDR3 region has the DNA TGTGCCAGCATGGCACGAAGTAATGAAAAACTGTTTTTT.

This chain joins TRBV5-1 and TRBJ2-2; no clear D. The CDR3 consists of 13 residues. The germline V gene has CDR1 SGHRS and CDR2 YFSETQ. V shed 2 bases and J shed 5 bases, with 7 bases lying between them. CDR3 bases: TGCGCCAGCAGCTTTAGGAGTACCGGGGAGCTGTTTTTT. It codes for CASSFRSTGELFF.

The gene calls are TRBV12-5 and TRBJ2-7; 10 bases fit TRBD1. The CDR3 contains 17 residues. V shed 1 base, J shed 3 bases, and the junction held 9 bases outside the gene matches. Germline CDR1 LGHNT, CDR2 FRNRAP. The CDR3 reads CASGLGNRTGGVYEQYF. The DNA of the CDR3 is TGTGCTAGTGGTTTGGGGAACCGGACAGGGGGTGTCTACGAGCAGTACTTC.

The chain has TRBV2 and TRBJ2-7, with 8 bases lining up with TRBD1. The CDR3 has 14 amino acids. Germline V lookup: CDR1 SNHLY, CDR2 FYNNEI. Unmatched junction bases numbered 8, after V lost 8 bases and J lost 2 bases. CDR3 sequence (DNA): TGTGCCAGCCTCCCGGGACAGGAAGCCTACGAGCAGTACTTC. It translates to CASLPGQEAYEQYF.

This chain uses TRBV28 with TRBJ2-3; weak D call: TRBD1 (6 bases). The CDR3 consists of 16 residues. In germline, CDR1 is MDHEN, CDR2 SYDVKM. Trimming pared 4 bases from V and 6 bases from J, leaving 20 bases between. The CDR3 sequence is CASSSEIDRPRDTQYF. As DNA, the CDR3 is TGTGCCAGCAGTTCCGAAATCGACAGGCCCAGGGATACGCAGTATTTT.

The V gene is TRBV2, the J gene TRBJ1-3, with a weak D call TRBD1 (6 bases). CDR1 and CDR2 (germline): SNHLY, FYNNEI. The ends were cut back, 3 bases at V and 0 bases at J, with 18 bases in the middle. The length of the CDR3 is 18 residues. The CDR3 coding sequence is TGTGCCAGCAGTGAGAAGGCAGGGGAACTACGCTCTGGAAACACCATATATTTT. It yields the protein CASSEKAGELRSGNTIYF. Full variable domain (missing parts from reference TRBV2 and TRBJ1-3): EPEVTQTPSHQVTQMGQEVILRCVPISNHLYFYWYRQILGQKVEFLVSFYNNEISEKSEIFDDQFSVERPDGSNFTLKIRSTKLEDSAMYFCASSEKAGELRSGNTIYFGEGSWLTVV.

The chain carries TRBV4-1 and TRBJ2-1, with 8 bases that match TRBD2. With 2 bases clipped from V and 9 bases from J, the junction kept 9 bases outside the gene matches. CDR3 length: 15 residues. Germline V gives CDR1 MGHRA, CDR2 YSYEKL. CDR3 amino acids: CASSQREGQKVEQFF. The CDR3 bases are TGCGCCAGCAGCCAACGGGAGGGCCAAAAAGTTGAGCAGTTCTTC.

The CDR3 is CASSPVSGELFF. CDR3 DNA: TGTGCCAGCTCACCTGTCTCCGGGGAGCTGTTTTTT. The chain joins TRBV18 to TRBJ2-2; D remains unclear. Trimming shortened V by 3 bases and J by 6 bases, and 5 bases separated the two germline ends. The CDR3 covers 12 residues. Germline-derived CDR1 and CDR2 are KGHSH and LQKENI.

The gene calls are TRBV7-9 and TRBJ1-3; TRBD1 matches 8 bases. After removal of 1 base from V and 11 bases from J, the junction contained 22 bases not matched to a gene. The CDR3 sequence is 19 residues long. CDR1 and CDR2 (germline): SEHNR, FQNEAQ (reference sequence). CDR3 sequence: CASSLEHSTGESMEVAIYF. The DNA for the CDR3 is TGTGCCAGCAGCTTAGAACATTCGACAGGGGAATCGATGGAGGTTGCCATATATTTT.

This chain connects TRBV27 to TRBJ2-7, with 7 bases aligning to TRBD2. The CDR3 covers 14 residues. Germline loops: CDR1 MNHEY, CDR2 SMNVEV (reference sequence). Trimming cost V 2 bases and J 3 bases; bases outside gene matches: 4. Written as DNA, the CDR3 is TGTGCCAGCAGTTTAGCTAGCGGATACTACGAGCAGTACTTC. Amino acids: CASSLASGYYEQYF.

The CDR3 reads CASSPGQNTGELFF. CDR3 nucleotides: TGTGCCAGCAGCCCCGGACAGAACACCGGGGAGCTGTTTTTT. The chain joins TRBV5-5 to TRBJ2-2, with D maybe TRBD1 (5 bases). From germline, CDR1 is SGHKS and CDR2 YYEKEE (reference sequence). V gave up 4 bases and J gave up 1 base, with 8 bases separating them. The CDR3 runs 14 residues.

The chain combines TRBV15 with TRBJ1-2; TRBD1 matches at 8 bases. Germline values: CDR1 LNHNV, CDR2 YYDKDF (reference sequence). V lost 3 bases to trimming and J lost 3 bases; unmatched junction nucleotides: 6. CDR3 length equals 15 residues. The chain's CDR3 is CATSSGQGADYGYTF. The CDR3 bases are TGTGCCACCAGCAGCGGGCAGGGGGCGGACTATGGCTACACCTTC.

The chain combines TRBV2 with TRBJ2-5, with D uncertain. The germline gives CDR1 SNHLY, CDR2 FYNNEI. V shed 4 bases and J shed 2 bases, with 11 bases lying between them. The CDR3 spans 14 residues. The CDR3 sequence is CASSASSYQETQYF. CDR3 DNA sequence: TGTGCCAGCAGTGCTAGTTCCTATCAAGAGACCCAGTACTTC.

The V and J genes are TRBV28 and TRBJ2-1; possibly TRBD1 for D (6 bases). Trimming stripped 5 bases from V and 7 bases from J, with 18 bases between. The CDR3 spans 15 residues. Germline assignment: CDR1 MDHEN and CDR2 SYDVKM. CDR3 amino acids: CASSLILRGGNEQFF. The CDR3 DNA reads TGTGCCAGCAGTCTCATCCTCAGGGGCGGGAATGAGCAGTTCTTC.

The chain links TRBV27 to TRBJ1-6; 7 nucleotides agree with TRBD1. Germline values: CDR1 MNHEY, CDR2 SMNVEV (reference sequence). Trimming at V came to 5 bases and at J to 0 bases, leaving 7 bases not matched to a gene. The CDR3 covers 17 residues. The CDR3 DNA sequence: TGTGCCAGCAGTCTAATACAGGGGAGCTCCTATAATTCACCCCTCCACTTT. It yields the protein CASSLIQGSSYNSPLHF.

The chain has TRBV7-8 and TRBJ2-1, with 8 bases identical to TRBD2. From germline, CDR1 is SGHVS and CDR2 FQNEAQ. The J segment lost 2 bases and the V segment lost 5 bases, leaving 8 bases of the junction unmatched. This CDR3 is built from 16 residues. The CDR3 region is CASSRFSGAPYNEQFF. The CDR3 coding sequence is TGTGCCAGCAGCCGATTTAGCGGGGCCCCCTACAATGAGCAGTTCTTC.

The chain has TRBV9 and TRBJ2-1; 11 nucleotides align to TRBD2. The CDR3 spans 15 residues. V was pared by 4 bases and J by 3 bases, with 3 bases of the junction left unmatched. Germline values: CDR1 SGDLS, CDR2 YYNGEE. Here the CDR3 DNA reads TGTGCCAGCAGCCCGACTAGCGGGGTCTACAATGAGCAGTTCTTC. This sequence encodes CASSPTSGVYNEQFF.

The chain couples TRBV4-1 to TRBJ1-1, with D perhaps matching TRBD1 (6 bases). V lost 3 bases, J lost 6 bases, and 23 bases lay in between. Germline CDR1 and CDR2: MGHRA and YSYEKL. This CDR3 has 17 residues. The CDR3 sequence is CASSHPREGGVTPEAFF. The CDR3 bases are TGCGCCAGCAGCCACCCCCGGGAGGGGGGAGTCACCCCTGAAGCTTTCTTT.

This sequence joins TRBV28 and TRBJ2-2; 11 positions agree with TRBD1. This CDR3 contains 15 residues. In germline, CDR1 is MDHEN, CDR2 SYDVKM. V shed 5 bases, J shed 6 bases, and the junction held 5 bases outside the gene matches. CDR3 nucleotide sequence: TGTGCCAGCAGTGCCCCGGGACAGGGGGCCGGGGAGCTGTTTTTT. This codes for CASSAPGQGAGELFF.

CDR3 in DNA: TGTGCCAGCAGTGAAGAAAGAGGTACGGGACAGGGTAGCTGGGAGCAGTTCTTC. Translated: CASSEERGTGQGSWEQFF. The chain employs TRBV2 and TRBJ2-1; the match to TRBD1 covers 9 bases. The V and J ends lost 1 base and 10 bases, in that order; junction bases with no gene match: 17. The CDR3 has 18 amino acids. The germline CDR1 and CDR2 sequences are SNHLY and FYNNEI.